What follows is one TCR beta chain and its context. The data were produced by immunoSEQ multiplex PCR, yet TCRdb's version contains in-frame clones alone and is incomplete. In the table there are approximately 1.4 million clones, 95% to 99% of which are singletons. The data belong to a study of shared clonotypes between healthy human individuals. V lost 4 bases to trimming and J lost 0 bases, with 16 bases between them. Germline CDR1 SGHKS, CDR2 YYEKEE (reference sequence). The CDR3 length is 16 residues. Sequenced: naive CD4+ T cells sorted from blood. Subset defined: CD45RA+ positively selected. The TCR was taken from a man aged 25-40 years in good health. The chain couples TRBV5-5 to TRBJ1-2, with D possibly being TRBD1 (5 bases). The CDR3 coding sequence is TGTGCCAGCAGCATCGGGACGGCTGCAGCTAACTATGGCTACACCTTC. Its translation is CASSIGTAAANYGYTF.